Each of the 32 T cell receptor beta chains below was sequenced from the same sample in a study of blood T cell repertoires in COVID-19. This table comes from immunoSEQ multiplex PCR, and its TCRdb copy is limited to in-frame clones, with some not included. The sample comprises around 380,000 clones, around 87% of which are singletons, and 1.3% rests with the top ten. Specimen: PBMCs or T cells enriched from blood (not recorded which). The receptors derive from a man younger than 40 who had recovered from COVID-19.

The chain uses TRBV7-7 and TRBJ2-5; 10 nucleotides align to TRBD2. Trimming removed 4 bases from V and 2 bases from J; junction bases left unmatched: 7. Looked up from germline, CDR1 is SSHAT and CDR2 is FNYEAQ (reference sequence). The CDR3 runs 16 residues. Here the CDR3 reads CASSSASGGLQETQYF. DNA of the CDR3: TGTGCCAGCAGCTCAGCTAGCGGGGGCCTACAAGAGACCCAGTACTTC.

The rearrangement links TRBV18 to TRBJ2-1, with D unresolved. The germline CDR1 and CDR2 sequences are KGHSH and LQKENI. CDR3 length: 15 amino acids. V lost 5 bases, J lost 0 bases, and 11 bases lay in between. The CDR3: CASSASGISYNEQFF. The CDR3 DNA sequence: TGTGCCAGCTCAGCCTCAGGAATCTCCTACAATGAGCAGTTCTTC.

This clone was recorded a few times. The chain links TRBV11-3 to TRBJ1-1, with no clear D. V was pared by 3 bases and J by 1 base, with 6 bases between. This CDR3 contains 13 residues. Germline V gives CDR1 SGHNT, CDR2 YENEEA. The CDR3 region is CASSFEGNTEAFF. CDR3 in DNA: TGTGCCAGCAGCTTTGAGGGGAACACTGAAGCTTTCTTT.

For this clone: This sample also contains other DNA sequences that code for the same CDR3. V usage is TRBV15 and J usage is TRBJ2-7, with TRBD1 matching 8 bases. The junction had 3 bases not matched to a gene; V was cut back by 5 bases and J by 3 bases. CDR1 and CDR2 from the germline V gene are LNHNV and YYDKDF (reference sequence). This CDR3 is 13 amino acids long. CDR3 protein: CATSADRGYEQYF. The CDR3 coding sequence is TGTGCCACCAGCGCCGACAGGGGCTACGAGCAGTACTTC.

The chain recombines TRBV6-2 or TRBV6-3 with TRBJ2-1, with 7 nucleotides matching TRBD2. Germline CDR1 reads MNHEY; CDR2 reads SVGEGT. The CDR3 sequence is 15 residues long. The trim removed 3 bases at V and 4 bases at J, leaving 6 bases unmatched. The CDR3 coding sequence is TGTGCCAGCAGTTATAGGAGCGGGGATTACAATGAGCAGTTCTTC. This sequence encodes CASSYRSGDYNEQFF.

This sequence joins TRBV25-1 and TRBJ2-1, with D perhaps matching TRBD1 (5 bases). Germline CDR1 MGHDK, CDR2 SYGVNS. The CDR3 is made up of 16 amino acids. Trimming pared 5 bases from V and 0 bases from J, leaving 14 bases between. The CDR3 loop is CASSSTRAGSYNEQFF. CDR3 sequence (DNA): TGTGCCAGCAGTTCGACCAGGGCAGGCTCCTACAATGAGCAGTTCTTC.

The chain carries TRBV4-2 and TRBJ1-4; 9 nucleotides line up with TRBD1. The CDR3 spans 16 residues. Germline-derived CDR1 and CDR2 are LGHNA and YNFKEQ. J lost 5 bases, V lost 0 bases, and 4 bases had no gene match. As DNA, the CDR3 is TGTGCCAGCAGCCAAGATTTCGGGACAGGGAATGAAAAACTGTTTTTT. Amino acid sequence: CASSQDFGTGNEKLFF.

The chain recombines TRBV7-8 with TRBJ1-6; 8 nucleotides agree with TRBD1. After removal of 3 bases from V and 10 bases from J, the junction contained 5 bases not matched to a gene. The CDR3 loop spans 14 amino acids. Germline V gene sequence: CDR1 SGHVS, CDR2 FQNEAQ. CDR3 in amino acids: CASSFDRGGSPLHF. As DNA, the CDR3 is TGTGCCAGCAGCTTCGACAGGGGAGGGTCACCCCTCCACTTT. Complete variable domain (other parts from reference TRBV7-8 and TRBJ1-6): GAGVSQSPRYKVAKRGQDVALRCDPISGHVSLFWYQQALGQGPEFLTYFQNEAQLDKSGLPSDRFFAERPEGSVSTLKIQRTQQEDSAVYLCASSFDRGGSPLHFGNGTRLTVT.

The chain carries TRBV18 and TRBJ1-1; the D is unclear. Germline V gene sequence: CDR1 KGHSH, CDR2 LQKENI. The CDR3 covers 16 residues. V was shortened by 3 bases and J by 2 bases, with 16 bases between the two germline ends. This CDR3 is CASSPPARELNTEAFF. DNA of the CDR3: TGTGCCAGCTCACCCCCCGCCCGGGAGCTAAACACTGAAGCTTTCTTT. The full variable domain, with the rest looked up from reference TRBV18 and TRBJ1-1, is NAGVMQNPRHLVRRRGQEARLRCSPMKGHSHVYWYRQLPEEGLKFMVYLQKENIIDESGMPKERFSAEFPKEGPSILRIQQVVRGDSAAYFCASSPPARELNTEAFFGQGTRLTVV.

The V and J genes are TRBV5-1 and TRBJ2-3; TRBD2 matches at 9 bases. V was clipped by 3 bases and J by 2 bases; unmatched bases: 4. The CDR3 is made up of 15 amino acids. CDR1 and CDR2 from the germline V gene are SGHRS and YFSETQ. In DNA form, the CDR3 reads TGCGCCAGCAGCTCCTCTAGCGGGGCCACAGATACGCAGTATTTT. Residues: CASSSSSGATDTQYF.

On this clone: Relative to the germline gene, one junction end is altered; a read error may explain this. The chain carries TRBV7-7 and TRBJ2-5; 14 bases match TRBD2. Germline CDR1 SSHAT, CDR2 FNYEAQ (reference sequence). This CDR3 comprises 16 residues. This CDR3 is CASSPGLAGGMETQYF. The CDR3 nucleotides are TGTGCTAGCAGCCCAGGACTAGCGGGGGGCATGGAGACCCAGTACTTC.

The chain combines TRBV2 with TRBJ1-5; D is perhaps TRBD1 (6 bases). V was pared by 8 bases and J by 7 bases, with 12 bases between. Germline assignment: CDR1 SNHLY and CDR2 FYNNEI. The CDR3 is 12 amino acids. CDR3 sequence reads: CASSGRGQPQHF. The CDR3 nucleotides read TGTGCCAGCTCTGGAAGGGGGCAGCCCCAGCATTTT.

The V gene is TRBV19, the J gene TRBJ1-5; a weak D match, TRBD1 (6 bases). CDR3 length equals 15 residues. Trimming cost V 4 bases and J 4 bases, with 14 bases left between them. CDR1 and CDR2 (germline): LNHDA, SQIVND (reference sequence). The CDR3 spells CASSTDRRANQPQHF. In nucleotides, the CDR3 is TGTGCCAGTAGTACTGACAGGCGGGCGAATCAGCCCCAGCATTTT.

V and J are TRBV27 and TRBJ1-5, with unresolved D. The V and J ends lost 6 bases and 2 bases respectively, with 14 bases between them. The CDR3 runs 15 residues. CDR1 and CDR2 from the germline V gene are MNHEY and SMNVEV (reference sequence). Here the CDR3 reads CASSVTSIGNQPQHF. The CDR3 DNA reads as TGTGCCAGCAGCGTCACCTCAATAGGCAATCAGCCCCAGCATTTT.

CDR3 sequence: CASSFARSGGANRETQYF. The CDR3, as DNA: TGTGCCAGCAGCTTTGCACGTAGCGGGGGGGCCAATAGAGAGACCCAGTACTTC. The genes are TRBV12-1 and TRBJ2-5; TRBD2, the D gene given by the table, was not confirmed from the DNA. TRBV12-1 is noted as a pseudogene. The length of the CDR3 is 18 residues.

The chain employs TRBV27 and TRBJ1-5, with 8 bases lining up with TRBD1. The CDR3 runs 16 residues. Germline loops: CDR1 MNHEY, CDR2 SMNVEV (reference sequence). V gave up 5 bases and J gave up 3 bases; unmatched junction bases: 9. CDR3 nucleotide sequence: TGTGCCAGCAGTAAACGGACAGGGATAACCAATCAGCCCCAGCATTTT. It encodes CASSKRTGITNQPQHF.

The chain's CDR3 is CASSEGAGRSSYEQYF. DNA of the CDR3: TGTGCCAGCAGTGAAGGGGCGGGCAGGAGCTCCTACGAGCAGTACTTC. The chain combines TRBV2 with TRBJ2-7; D may be TRBD2 (5 bases). Trimming pared 1 base from V and 0 bases from J, leaving 13 bases between. Germline CDR1 and CDR2: SNHLY and FYNNEI. The CDR3 extends over 16 amino acids.

The chain is built from TRBV9 and TRBJ2-3, with TRBD2 as a possible D gene (6 bases). V lost 0 bases to trimming and J lost 5 bases, with 13 bases between them. Germline V lookup: CDR1 SGDLS, CDR2 YYNGEE. The CDR3 consists of 15 residues. The CDR3 protein is CASSVEGGVGDTQYF. The CDR3 DNA reads as TGTGCCAGCAGCGTAGAAGGCGGGGTGGGAGATACGCAGTATTTT. Full variable domain (rest looked up from reference TRBV9 and TRBJ2-3): DSGVTQTPKHLITATGQRVTLRCSPRSGDLSVYWYQQSLDQGLQFLIQYYNGEERAKGNILERFSAQQFPDLHSELNLSSLELGDSALYFCASSVEGGVGDTQYFGPGTRLTVL.

This clone appeared a few times. V usage is TRBV7-9 and J usage is TRBJ1-1; maybe TRBD1 (5 bases). Germline-derived CDR1 and CDR2 are SEHNR and FQNEAQ (reference sequence). Trimming pared 2 bases from V and 4 bases from J, leaving 20 bases between. This CDR3 has 17 residues. CDR3 coding DNA: TGTGCCAGCAGCTTAACCCCCCCCCAGGGAATGGGCACTGAAGCTTTCTTT. Translated, it gives CASSLTPPQGMGTEAFF.

In its sample, this clone was seen once. The V and J genes are TRBV4-3 and TRBJ1-6, with TRBD1 as a possible D gene (6 bases). The CDR3 extends over 13 amino acids. Germline CDR1 and CDR2: LGHNA and YSLEER. V lost 0 bases and J 9 bases, leaving 6 bases between the germline ends. The CDR3 sequence is CASSQDRGSPLHF. In nucleotides, the CDR3 is TGCGCCAGCAGCCAAGACAGGGGTTCACCCCTCCACTTT.

This clone turned up a few times. This chain uses TRBV10-3 with TRBJ1-1; 7 bases are a match to TRBD1. V was pared by 6 bases and J by 5 bases, with 9 bases of the junction left unmatched. Per the germline V gene, CDR1 is ENHRY and CDR2 is SYGVKD. The CDR3 contains 14 residues. The CDR3 bases are TGTGCCATCAGGTCGGGACAGCAGGGAACTGAAGCTTTCTTT. Protein: CAIRSGQQGTEAFF.

This chain connects TRBV5-1 to TRBJ2-7; 8 nucleotides agree with TRBD2. The germline V gene has CDR1 SGHRS and CDR2 YFSETQ. Trimming took 5 bases from V and 2 from J; bases not matched to a gene: 6. The CDR3 has 14 residues. The DNA for the CDR3 is TGCGCCAGCAGATCGCGGGGGGCTCCCTACGAGCAGTACTTC. Encoded protein: CASRSRGAPYEQYF.

The chain carries TRBV10-2 and TRBJ1-3; 7 bases are shared with TRBD1. J lost 3 bases, V lost 3 bases, and 5 bases had no gene match. The CDR3 has 15 amino acids. Germline V CDR1 and CDR2: WSHSY, SAAADI. The CDR3 protein is CASSDETGHGNTIYF. CDR3 bases: TGCGCCAGCAGTGATGAGACAGGGCATGGAAACACCATATATTTT.

The chain joins TRBV6-2 or TRBV6-3 to TRBJ2-7; D call uncertain. With 4 bases removed from V and 1 base from J, the gap between germline ends came to 8 bases. This CDR3 comprises 13 residues. The germline V gene encodes CDR1 MNHEY and CDR2 SVGEGT. The CDR3: CASSLAPSYEQYF. CDR3 nucleotides: TGTGCCAGCAGTTTGGCACCTTCCTACGAGCAGTACTTC.

The rearrangement joins TRBV5-4 to TRBJ2-7; TRBD1 agrees at 7 bases. With V trimmed by 2 bases and J by 7 bases, 6 bases remained unmatched. The length of the CDR3 is 13 residues. CDR1 is SGHNT, CDR2 YYREEE, per germline (reference sequence). The CDR3 sequence is CASSLRDSGEQYF. In DNA, the CDR3 is TGTGCCAGCAGCTTAAGGGACAGTGGAGAGCAGTACTTC. The whole variable domain, remainder taken from reference TRBV5-4 and TRBJ2-7, is ETGVTQSPTHLIKTRGQQVTLRCSSQSGHNTVSWYQQALGQGPQFIFQYYREEENGRGNFPPRFSGLQFPNYSSELNVNALELDDSALYLCASSLRDSGEQYFGPGTRLTVT.

This sequence joins TRBV19 and TRBJ1-2; 8 bases fit TRBD1. V dropped 6 bases and J dropped 8; count of bases not matched to a gene: 8. Germline V lookup: CDR1 LNHDA, CDR2 SQIVND (reference sequence). The CDR3 covers 13 residues. The CDR3 sequence: CASSRLDREGYTF. Written as DNA, the CDR3 is TGTGCCAGTAGCCGACTGGACAGGGAAGGCTACACCTTC. The entire variable domain, with the rest obtained from reference TRBV19 and TRBJ1-2, is as follows: DGGITQSPKYLFRKEGQNVTLSCEQNLNHDAMYWYRQDPGQGLRLIYYSQIVNDFQKGDIAEGYSVSREKKESFPLTVTSAQKNPTAFYLCASSRLDREGYTFGSGTRLTVV.

The CDR3 nucleotides read TGCGCCAGCAGCCGCGCCTATGTCGACAGGGTTCCATCTTACGAGCAGTACTTC. Translation gives CASSRAYVDRVPSYEQYF. The V gene is TRBV4-1, the J gene TRBJ2-7, with 7 nucleotides matching TRBD1. The length of the CDR3 is 18 residues. V was clipped by 4 bases and J by 4 bases; unmatched bases: 19. Germline V lookup: CDR1 MGHRA, CDR2 YSYEKL.

The chain uses TRBV29-1 and TRBJ1-2, with D perhaps matching TRBD1 (6 bases). This CDR3 comprises 13 residues. V was clipped by 7 bases and J by 0 bases, with 12 bases between them. Germline lookup yields CDR1 SQVTM and CDR2 ANQGSEA. DNA of the CDR3: TGCAGCGCCGGACAGTCAGCTAACTATGGCTACACCTTC. Translating it yields CSAGQSANYGYTF. Based on the CDR3 plus reference TRBV29-1 and TRBJ1-2, the full variable domain is SAVISQKPSRDICQRGTSLTIQCQVDSQVTMMFWYRQQPGQSLTLIATANQGSEATYESGFVIDKFPISRPNLTFSTLTVSNMSPEDSSIYLCSAGQSANYGYTFGSGTRLTVV.

The chain is built from TRBV27 and TRBJ1-2; D is possibly TRBD1 (6 bases). The V end was cut by 6 bases, the J end by 6 bases, with 17 bases between. The germline V gene encodes CDR1 MNHEY and CDR2 SMNVEV (reference sequence). This CDR3 has 14 residues. CDR3 in DNA: TGTGCCAGCAGGCAGACAGGAGTTATCGATGGCTACACCTTC. It specifies CASRQTGVIDGYTF.

This clone has just one count. The rearrangement uses TRBV9 and TRBJ2-1; 8 positions agree with TRBD2. The CDR3 has 15 residues. The V gene's germline CDR1 is SGDLS and CDR2 YYNGEE. V was clipped by 3 bases and J by 6 bases; unmatched bases: 8. The CDR3, as DNA: TGTGCCAGCAGCGAGGTAGCGGGGCCTATCAATGAGCAGTTCTTC. It yields the protein CASSEVAGPINEQFF.

The chain combines TRBV4-1 with TRBJ1-1; the match to TRBD1 covers 9 bases. This CDR3 region has 18 residues. Germline-derived CDR1 and CDR2 are MGHRA and YSYEKL. Trimming took 3 bases from V and 4 from J; bases not matched to a gene: 15. The CDR3 sequence is CASSHLTIPTGGATEAFF. CDR3 nucleotide sequence: TGCGCCAGCAGCCACCTCACGATTCCGACAGGGGGTGCCACTGAAGCTTTCTTT.

The chain carries TRBV6-4 and TRBJ2-1; 11 nucleotides agree with TRBD2. Germline-derived CDR1 and CDR2 are MRHNA and SNTAGT. CDR3 length: 16 residues. V shed 5 bases and J 8 bases; nucleotides not matched to a gene: 11. The CDR3 coding sequence is TGTGCCAGCAGTTTCGCCCTAGCGGGGGGCGTCCATGAGCAGTTCTTC. Protein: CASSFALAGGVHEQFF.